This is a list of T cell receptor beta chains from one sample in a study of shared clonotypes between healthy human individuals. Clones were sequenced by immunoSEQ multiplex PCR, and TCRdb holds only the in-frame ones, with some missing. The table shows about 600,000 clones, with almost 97% occurring only once. Material for sequencing was naive CD4+ T cells sorted from blood. Receptors originate from a woman in her 30s in good health. Each CDR3 is given without its conserved first and last residue. The order of the fields is J gene, V gene, clone size, CDR3 protein. Only part of the rows carry a size: once, few, many, or a class if the clone is expanded.

j_gene: TRBJ1-4
v_gene: TRBV2
abundance: -
CDR3aa: ASSDRGLTNEKLF

j_gene: TRBJ2-7
v_gene: TRBV18
abundance: once
CDR3aa: ASATGTGTYEQY

j_gene: TRBJ1-5
v_gene: TRBV19
abundance: -
CDR3aa: ASSPGQGYQPQH

j_gene: TRBJ2-7
v_gene: TRBV5-4
abundance: -
CDR3aa: ASSSTGNEQY

j_gene: TRBJ2-1
v_gene: TRBV7-9
abundance: -
CDR3aa: ASSLLSGSYNEQF

j_gene: TRBJ2-2
v_gene: TRBV27
abundance: -
CDR3aa: ASRSADYPLSNTGELF

j_gene: TRBJ2-1
v_gene: TRBV6-1
abundance: -
CDR3aa: ASSEKVDFYNEQF

j_gene: TRBJ1-3
v_gene: TRBV7-9
abundance: -
CDR3aa: ASSLQGYTIY

j_gene: TRBJ2-1
v_gene: TRBV7-9
abundance: -
CDR3aa: ASSFPSGRADNEQF

j_gene: TRBJ2-3
v_gene: TRBV7-2
abundance: -
CDR3aa: ASSLAWRDTQY

j_gene: TRBJ2-7
v_gene: TRBV5-1
abundance: once
CDR3aa: ASSDLDRGDHEQY

j_gene: TRBJ1-3
v_gene: TRBV28
abundance: -
CDR3aa: ASSGVMSSGNTIY

j_gene: TRBJ1-5
v_gene: TRBV2
abundance: -
CDR3aa: ASSGEPSNQPQH

j_gene: TRBJ2-7
v_gene: TRBV18
abundance: -
CDR3aa: ASSPTEPYYEQY

j_gene: TRBJ2-7
v_gene: TRBV6-5
abundance: -
CDR3aa: ASSSGTSVKPYEQY

j_gene: TRBJ2-3
v_gene: TRBV7-2
abundance: -
CDR3aa: ASRSQVTDTQY

j_gene: TRBJ1-4
v_gene: TRBV28
abundance: -
CDR3aa: ASTVRGQSGEKLF

j_gene: TRBJ1-5
v_gene: TRBV19
abundance: -
CDR3aa: ASSRDRQYQPQH

j_gene: TRBJ2-5
v_gene: TRBV5-1
abundance: -
CDR3aa: ASSIQLAGAETQY

j_gene: TRBJ1-2
v_gene: TRBV9
abundance: -
CDR3aa: ASSTPGSNGYT

j_gene: TRBJ1-4
v_gene: TRBV5-1
abundance: -
CDR3aa: ASSLVEGAGEKLF

j_gene: TRBJ2-7
v_gene: TRBV18
abundance: -
CDR3aa: ASSPTTMRAVGWDEQY

j_gene: TRBJ2-7
v_gene: TRBV28
abundance: -
CDR3aa: ASSPVLSYEQY

j_gene: TRBJ1-2
v_gene: TRBV28
abundance: -
CDR3aa: ASSLGQPYGYT

j_gene: TRBJ2-5
v_gene: TRBV9
abundance: -
CDR3aa: ASSVGTSGAVETQY

j_gene: TRBJ2-1
v_gene: TRBV11-2
abundance: -
CDR3aa: ASSWTSGSPYAEQF

j_gene: TRBJ1-1
v_gene: TRBV6-1
abundance: -
CDR3aa: ASRYRDRTEAF

j_gene: TRBJ1-2
v_gene: TRBV6-6
abundance: once
CDR3aa: ASSYPGQGNYGYT

j_gene: TRBJ1-4
v_gene: TRBV2
abundance: once
CDR3aa: ASSREAATNEKLF

j_gene: TRBJ2-2
v_gene: TRBV4-1
abundance: -
CDR3aa: ASSQFAKTNTGELF

j_gene: TRBJ1-1
v_gene: TRBV19
abundance: -
CDR3aa: ASSIFRDIGGTEAF

j_gene: TRBJ2-3
v_gene: TRBV29-1
abundance: -
CDR3aa: SADGYTDTQY

j_gene: TRBJ1-5
v_gene: TRBV10-3
abundance: -
CDR3aa: AISGHNQPQH

j_gene: TRBJ1-6
v_gene: TRBV28
abundance: -
CDR3aa: ASSLLPESYNSPLH

j_gene: TRBJ2-3
v_gene: TRBV18
abundance: once
CDR3aa: ASSPGRRTDTQY

j_gene: -
v_gene: TRBV6-7
abundance: -
CDR3aa: ATTGTGIYEQY

j_gene: TRBJ2-5
v_gene: TRBV6-1
abundance: once
CDR3aa: ASSDPQGFQETQY

j_gene: TRBJ2-5
v_gene: TRBV5-1
abundance: once
CDR3aa: ASSLLDRQETQY

j_gene: TRBJ2-5
v_gene: TRBV18
abundance: -
CDR3aa: ASSRASGSSETQY

j_gene: TRBJ2-1
v_gene: TRBV5-1
abundance: -
CDR3aa: ASSLVAGSYNEQF

j_gene: TRBJ2-1
v_gene: TRBV19
abundance: once
CDR3aa: ATLAGYNEQF

j_gene: TRBJ2-3
v_gene: TRBV6-6
abundance: -
CDR3aa: ASSYSAGITDTQY

j_gene: TRBJ1-2
v_gene: TRBV10-3
abundance: -
CDR3aa: AISAMGGVTSGYT

j_gene: TRBJ1-3
v_gene: TRBV7-2
abundance: -
CDR3aa: ASSLAGSGNTIY

j_gene: TRBJ2-2
v_gene: TRBV5-1
abundance: -
CDR3aa: ASSLSGQGSGELF

j_gene: TRBJ2-2
v_gene: TRBV11-3
abundance: -
CDR3aa: ASSPKAGATTGELF

j_gene: TRBJ2-7
v_gene: TRBV29-1
abundance: -
CDR3aa: SVGDGALGDYEQY

j_gene: TRBJ2-2
v_gene: TRBV5-5
abundance: -
CDR3aa: ASSSSVTGELF

j_gene: TRBJ2-1
v_gene: TRBV19
abundance: -
CDR3aa: ASGSDSYNEQF

j_gene: TRBJ2-5
v_gene: TRBV28
abundance: -
CDR3aa: ASSLSVRRVQY

j_gene: TRBJ2-7
v_gene: TRBV21-1
abundance: -
CDR3aa: ASSNRDYLNEQY

j_gene: TRBJ2-1
v_gene: TRBV18
abundance: -
CDR3aa: ASSPEGLAGDKQF

j_gene: TRBJ2-3
v_gene: TRBV2
abundance: -
CDR3aa: ASSEMASGNTDTQY

j_gene: TRBJ2-1
v_gene: TRBV19
abundance: -
CDR3aa: ASSLPTVGARHEQF

j_gene: TRBJ1-1
v_gene: TRBV5-1
abundance: -
CDR3aa: ASSQATVSTEAF

j_gene: TRBJ2-1
v_gene: TRBV5-6
abundance: -
CDR3aa: ASSAVLAVSEQF

j_gene: TRBJ2-5
v_gene: TRBV5-1
abundance: -
CDR3aa: ASSLSRETQY

j_gene: TRBJ2-2
v_gene: TRBV9
abundance: -
CDR3aa: ASSVQGANTGELF

j_gene: TRBJ1-2
v_gene: TRBV27
abundance: -
CDR3aa: ASRQSGWDGYT